Presented here are 14 T cell receptor beta chains from one specimen sequenced in a study of tumor-infiltrating lymphocytes in localized non-small cell lung cancer. Sequencing was performed with immunoSEQ multiplex PCR; in TCRdb, only in-frame clones are kept and a portion is missing. Among 9,500 to 15,000 clones listed, around 80% were seen once. Sequencing was performed on lung tumor tissue. Receptor source: a human donor with non-small cell lung cancer.

This clone was seen just once. CDR3 DNA sequence: TGTGCCAGCAGCATCAGGACAGGGAGTCCAGATACGCAGTATTTT. This encodes CASSIRTGSPDTQYF. The V call is TRBV13, the J call TRBJ2-3; 8 nucleotides line up with TRBD1. J gave up 4 bases and V 5 bases, and 8 bases lay outside the gene matches. The CDR3 sequence is 15 residues long. The germline V gene encodes CDR1 PRHDT and CDR2 FYEKMQ (reference sequence).

About this clone: The sample has other DNA sequences that encode this CDR3 too. V gene TRBV30 combines with J gene TRBJ1-6, with 8 bases identical to TRBD1. CDR1 and CDR2 from the germline V gene are GTSNPN and SVGIG (reference sequence). CDR3 size: 14 residues. With 0 bases clipped from V and 7 bases from J, the junction kept 2 bases outside the gene matches. DNA for the CDR3: TGTGCCTGGAGTGTAACAGGGGGGAATTCACCCCTCCACTTT. It specifies CAWSVTGGNSPLHF.

The genes are TRBV5-6 and TRBJ2-5; 7 bases line up with TRBD1. This CDR3 has 16 residues. Germline CDR1 is SGHDT and CDR2 is YYEEEE. The J segment lost 2 bases and the V segment lost 0 bases, leaving 7 bases of the junction unmatched. The chain's CDR3 is CASSLGGEGAQETQYF. The DNA for the CDR3 is TGTGCCAGCAGCTTGGGGGGTGAGGGGGCTCAAGAGACCCAGTACTTC. The full variable domain, in which reference TRBV5-6 and TRBJ2-5 provide the parts outside the CDR3, is DAGVTQSPTHLIKTRGQQVTLRCSPKSGHDTVSWYQQALGQGPQFIFQYYEEEERQRGNFPDRFSGHQFPNYSSELNVNALLLGDSALYLCASSLGGEGAQETQYFGPGTRLLVL.

V gene TRBV5-5 combines with J gene TRBJ1-2; maybe TRBD1 (5 bases). V lost 0 bases to trimming and J lost 2 bases, with 8 bases between them. The CDR3 extends over 14 amino acids. The V gene's germline CDR1 is SGHKS and CDR2 YYEKEE (reference sequence). The CDR3 loop reads CASSLGRVNYGYTF. Here the CDR3 DNA reads TGTGCCAGCAGCTTGGGCAGGGTGAACTATGGCTACACCTTC.

This clone was seen more than once but under ten times. V and J are TRBV5-6 and TRBJ2-5; D remains ambiguous. The CDR3 consists of 13 residues. Germline-derived CDR1 and CDR2 are SGHDT and YYEEEE. Trimming cost V 2 bases and J 2 bases, with 7 bases left between them. CDR3 sequence reads: CASSLGSQETQYF. The CDR3 DNA follows: TGTGCCAGCAGCTTAGGCAGTCAAGAGACCCAGTACTTC.

The gene calls are TRBV6-1 and TRBJ2-5, with D uncertain. With 2 bases removed from V and 1 base from J, the gap between germline ends came to 14 bases. Germline CDR1 and CDR2: MNHNS and SASEGT. This CDR3 has 16 residues. The CDR3 here is CASSENDRPSQETQYF. Written as DNA, the CDR3 is TGTGCCAGCAGTGAAAATGACCGACCTTCCCAAGAGACCCAGTACTTC.

The chain has TRBV7-9 and TRBJ1-2, with TRBD1 matching over 10 bases. Germline assignment: CDR1 SEHNR and CDR2 FQNEAQ (reference sequence). The CDR3 has 13 amino acids. V lost 5 bases and J lost 7; bases outside the gene matches: 4. CDR3: CASSATGGGGYTF. CDR3 DNA: TGTGCCAGCAGCGCGACAGGGGGCGGTGGCTACACCTTC. The entire variable domain, with the rest obtained from reference TRBV7-9 and TRBJ1-2, is as follows: DTGVSQNPRHKITKRGQNVTFRCDPISEHNRLYWYRQTLGQGPEFLTYFQNEAQLEKSRLLSDRFSAERPKGSFSTLEIQRTEQGDSAMYLCASSATGGGGYTFGSGTRLTVV.

The gene calls are TRBV5-1 and TRBJ2-2; the D call may be TRBD1 or TRBD2 (5 bases each). CDR1 is SGHRS and CDR2 is YFSETQ in the germline V gene. The germline V and J ends were trimmed by 5 bases and 4 bases, with 18 bases remaining between them. This CDR3 has 16 amino acids. In DNA, the CDR3 is TGCGCCAGCAGTATGGACGGGGCGCGAGGCACCGGGGAGCTGTTTTTT. It specifies CASSMDGARGTGELFF.

The chain carries TRBV19 and TRBJ1-3; the D is unclear. Germline lookup yields CDR1 LNHDA and CDR2 SQIVND (reference sequence). Between the trimmed V and J ends, which lost 6 bases and 4 bases, there was a span of 13 bases. The CDR3 totals 14 residues. CDR3: CASSPGSQGNTIYF. The DNA for the CDR3 is TGTGCCAGTAGCCCCGGGAGCCAGGGAAACACCATATATTTT.

The chain has TRBV10-2 and TRBJ2-2; D possibly corresponds to TRBD1 (6 bases). CDR1 is WSHSY, CDR2 SAAADI, per germline. The V end lost 6 bases, the J end lost 6 bases, and 11 bases lay between the germline ends. The CDR3 spans 13 residues. The DNA of the CDR3 is TGCGCCAGCAGCGCCTCAGGGGCCGGGGAGCTGTTTTTT. This codes for CASSASGAGELFF.

J is TRBJ2-2 and V is TRBV27; TRBD1 or TRBD2 may be the D gene (5 bases each). The CDR3 spans 19 residues. V lost 1 base and J 1 base, leaving 19 bases between the germline ends. CDR1 is MNHEY, CDR2 SMNVEV, per germline (reference sequence). CDR3 loop: CASSLFGLGADLNTGELFF. CDR3 nucleotides: TGTGCCAGCAGTTTATTCGGACTTGGGGCTGACCTGAACACCGGGGAGCTGTTTTTT.

The chain recombines TRBV14 with TRBJ2-7, with 7 positions matching TRBD1. Looked up from germline, CDR1 is SGHDN and CDR2 is FVKESK. The J segment lost 6 bases and the V segment lost 3 bases, leaving 5 bases of the junction unmatched. The CDR3 has 13 amino acids. In DNA form, the CDR3 reads TGTGCCAGCAGCCACAACCACAGGGGCGAGCAGTACTTC. This encodes CASSHNHRGEQYF.

V usage is TRBV5-5 and J usage is TRBJ2-3; 7 bases map to TRBD1. There are 13 residues in the CDR3. Germline CDR1 and CDR2: SGHKS and YYEKEE (reference sequence). Trimming removed 2 bases from V and 5 bases from J; junction bases left unmatched: 2. The CDR3 DNA is TGTGCCAGCAGCTTCGACAGGGTAGATACGCAGTATTTT. Translated, it gives CASSFDRVDTQYF. The full variable domain, in which reference TRBV5-5 and TRBJ2-3 provide the parts outside the CDR3, is DAGVTQSPTHLIKTRGQQVTLRCSPISGHKSVSWYQQVLGQGPQFIFQYYEKEERGRGNFPDRFSARQFPNYSSELNVNALLLGDSALYLCASSFDRVDTQYFGPGTRLTVL.

The chain combines TRBV10-1 with TRBJ1-2, with 7 bases matching TRBD1. In germline, CDR1 is WNHNN, CDR2 SYGVQD (reference sequence). Trimming at V came to 0 bases and at J to 8 bases, leaving 3 bases not matched to a gene. The CDR3 has 13 amino acids. The CDR3 sequence is CASSESGTVGYTF. CDR3 DNA sequence: TGCGCCAGCAGTGAGTCCGGGACAGTCGGCTACACCTTC.